This passage covers 22 T cell receptor beta chains from one sample sequenced in a study of cytomegalovirus exposure and HLA in healthy donors. The primer mix had 60 Vbeta and 13 Jbeta primers. Clones were read by immunoSEQ multiplex PCR, and TCRdb kept only the in-frame ones, dropping some. Of 100,000 or so clones in the sample, roughly 77% are singletons; the top ten hold roughly 1.5%. Sequencing was performed on PBMCs. These receptors were taken from a man aged 35-49 years in good health and CMV-seronegative.

The chain carries TRBV6-1 and TRBJ2-2, with TRBD2 as a possible D gene (6 bases). Germline V lookup: CDR1 MNHNS, CDR2 SASEGT. V lost 10 bases and J lost 5, with 8 bases in between. This CDR3 spans 11 amino acids. The CDR3 reads CATGRTGELFF. CDR3 sequence (DNA): TGTGCCACGGGGAGGACCGGGGAGCTGTTTTTT.

This chain uses TRBV6-1 with TRBJ2-7; TRBD1 aligns across 10 bases. CDR1 and CDR2 (germline): MNHNS, SASEGT. The J segment lost 4 bases and the V segment lost 2 bases, leaving 17 bases of the junction unmatched. The CDR3 is 19 amino acids. CDR3: CASSERGRPGQGRQYEQYF. The CDR3 nucleotides are TGTGCCAGCAGTGAAAGGGGAAGACCGGGACAGGGGCGTCAGTACGAGCAGTACTTC.

The V and J genes are TRBV19 and TRBJ1-5, with a weak D call TRBD1 (6 bases). Germline V gene data show CDR1 as LNHDA and CDR2 as SQIVND (reference sequence). CDR3 length: 18 residues. Trimming removed 5 bases at V and 0 bases at J, with 20 bases between. CDR3 nucleotides: TGTGCCAGTAGTCCCTCAAACCGGGACATGTATAGCAATCAGCCCCAGCATTTT. Protein sequence: CASSPSNRDMYSNQPQHF.

This clone was picked up a small number of times. Here the CDR3 reads CASNPGQGLEKLFF. The DNA of the CDR3 is TGTGCCAGCAACCCGGGACAGGGGCTTGAAAAACTGTTTTTT. The V gene is TRBV28, the J gene TRBJ1-4; 10 bases agree with TRBD1. The germline CDR1 and CDR2 sequences are MDHEN and SYDVKM. The CDR3 is 14 amino acids. The V segment lost 7 bases and the J segment 7 bases; nucleotides outside the gene matches: 6.

The rearrangement links TRBV4-1 to TRBJ2-2, with D tentatively TRBD1 (5 bases). Germline assignment: CDR1 MGHRA and CDR2 YSYEKL. The CDR3 extends over 15 amino acids. The V end lost 0 bases, the J end lost 5 bases, and 10 bases lay between the germline ends. CDR3: CASSQDAGFTGELFF. CDR3 sequence (DNA): TGCGCCAGCAGCCAAGATGCAGGGTTTACCGGGGAGCTGTTTTTT.

The chain uses TRBV7-9 and TRBJ1-4; tentative D call: TRBD1 (5 bases). V was clipped by 5 bases and J by 0 bases, with 10 bases between them. The CDR3 extends over 15 amino acids. Germline CDR1 and CDR2: SEHNR and FQNEAQ (reference sequence). The CDR3 loop reads CASSTRQTTNEKLFF. The CDR3, as DNA: TGTGCCAGCAGCACCAGACAGACAACTAATGAAAAACTGTTTTTT. Together with reference TRBV7-9 and TRBJ1-4, the CDR3 gives the full variable domain: DTGVSQNPRHKITKRGQNVTFRCDPISEHNRLYWYRQTLGQGPEFLTYFQNEAQLEKSRLLSDRFSAERPKGSFSTLEIQRTEQGDSAMYLCASSTRQTTNEKLFFGSGTQLSVL.

The V call is TRBV18, the J call TRBJ2-1; weak D call: TRBD2 (5 bases). The CDR3 contains 15 residues. Trimming removed 2 bases at V and 2 bases at J, with 10 bases between. Germline V gene lookup returns CDR1 KGHSH and CDR2 LQKENI. The CDR3 DNA reads as TGTGCCAGCTCACCAATCCAGACTACCTACAATGAGCAGTTCTTC. It is translated as CASSPIQTTYNEQFF.

The chain couples TRBV19 to TRBJ1-5; 9 positions agree with TRBD1. Germline trimming cut 5 bases from V and 2 bases from J; bases unmatched to any gene: 4. The CDR3 covers 15 residues. Per germline, CDR1 LNHDA and CDR2 SQIVND (reference sequence). The CDR3 DNA follows: TGTGCCAGTAGTTACAGGGGGCAAGGCAATCAGCCCCAGCATTTT. Protein product: CASSYRGQGNQPQHF.

V is TRBV14 and J is TRBJ2-2; the D gene is possibly TRBD1 (6 bases). The CDR3 totals 14 residues. Germline loops: CDR1 SGHDN, CDR2 FVKESK. The V gene lost 0 bases and the J gene lost 9 bases, with 11 bases spanning the gap. CDR3 in amino acids: CASSQDTGLRELFF. The CDR3 DNA follows: TGTGCCAGCAGCCAAGATACAGGGCTCAGGGAGCTGTTTTTT.

The rearrangement uses TRBV30 and TRBJ1-6; 7 nucleotides match TRBD1. This CDR3 region has 12 residues. Germline V CDR1 and CDR2: GTSNPN, SVGIG (reference sequence). The junction had 3 bases not matched to a gene; V was cut back by 8 bases and J by 5 bases. In DNA, the CDR3 is TGTGCCCTTGGGACAGATAATTCACCCCTCCACTTT. It translates to CALGTDNSPLHF.

This chain uses TRBV2 with TRBJ1-5; TRBD1 agrees at 7 bases. The CDR3 sequence is 14 residues long. With V trimmed by 6 bases and J by 0 bases, 2 bases remained unmatched. The V gene's germline CDR1 is SNHLY and CDR2 FYNNEI. Here the CDR3 reads CASRQGHSNQPQHF. The CDR3 DNA follows: TGTGCCAGCAGACAGGGGCATAGCAATCAGCCCCAGCATTTT.

This chain connects TRBV9 to TRBJ2-7, with 7 bases identical to TRBD2. Germline V gene lookup returns CDR1 SGDLS and CDR2 YYNGEE. J was trimmed by 0 bases and V by 0 bases; bases with no gene match: 3. The CDR3 spans 15 residues. CDR3 sequence (DNA): TGTGCCAGCAGCGTAGGCGGGGGAAACTCCTACGAGCAGTACTTC. It encodes CASSVGGGNSYEQYF.

The chain recombines TRBV28 with TRBJ1-3; D ambiguous. V lost 2 bases and J lost 4, with 6 bases in between. Germline V gives CDR1 MDHEN, CDR2 SYDVKM. This CDR3 is built from 13 residues. In DNA, the CDR3 is TGTGCCAGCAGTTTAACGCGGGGAAACACCATATATTTT. Protein sequence: CASSLTRGNTIYF.

The chain employs TRBV9 and TRBJ2-3, with 7 bases fitting TRBD2. The CDR3 sequence is 13 residues long. Germline V gene sequence: CDR1 SGDLS, CDR2 YYNGEE. The J segment lost 8 bases and the V segment lost 7 bases, leaving 10 bases of the junction unmatched. The CDR3 here is CASDSGRRSTQYF. CDR3 in DNA: TGTGCCAGCGATTCCGGGAGGCGAAGTACGCAGTATTTT.

Only one count was recorded for this clone. The chain uses TRBV7-2 and TRBJ2-1, with D maybe TRBD1 (6 bases). The CDR3 is 16 amino acids. Germline V gives CDR1 SGHTA, CDR2 FQGNSA. Trimming shortened V by 1 base and J by 7 bases, and 17 bases separated the two germline ends. In DNA, the CDR3 is TGTGCCAGCAGCTTAGGGACAGCTAATACTCCGAATGAGCAGTTCTTC. Amino acid sequence: CASSLGTANTPNEQFF. Based on the CDR3 plus reference TRBV7-2 and TRBJ2-1, the full variable domain is GAGVSQSPSNKVTEKGKDVELRCDPISGHTALYWYRQSLGQGLEFLIYFQGNSAPDKSGLPSDRFSAERTGGSVSTLTIQRTQQEDSAVYLCASSLGTANTPNEQFFGPGTRLTVL.

The chain couples TRBV27 to TRBJ2-2; 7 nucleotides align to TRBD1. V was pared by 5 bases and J by 11 bases, with 8 bases of the junction left unmatched. Per the germline V gene, CDR1 is MNHEY and CDR2 is SMNVEV (reference sequence). This CDR3 is 13 amino acids long. CDR3 sequence (DNA): TGTGCCAGCAGTGTGACAGGGTCAGTTGAGCTGTTTTTT. Translating it yields CASSVTGSVELFF.

The J gene is TRBJ1-1, the V gene TRBV10-1, with 10 bases aligning to TRBD1. V trimming: 4 bases; J trimming: 7 bases; junction bases outside the gene matches: 9. The CDR3 runs 15 residues. Germline assignment: CDR1 WNHNN and CDR2 SYGVQD (reference sequence). This CDR3 reads CASSARDRGKGEAFF. CDR3 bases: TGCGCCAGCAGTGCCCGGGACAGGGGTAAAGGTGAAGCTTTCTTT.

The rearrangement links TRBV5-4 to TRBJ1-2; 9 positions match TRBD1. Germline V lookup: CDR1 SGHNT, CDR2 YYREEE (reference sequence). J was trimmed by 0 bases and V by 4 bases; bases with no gene match: 10. The CDR3 covers 17 residues. In nucleotides, the CDR3 is TGTGCCAGCAGCGGGAGGACAGGGGCCATTTCTAACTATGGCTACACCTTC. Amino acids: CASSGRTGAISNYGYTF.

The CDR3: CASSKADRESYEQYF. CDR3 nucleotide sequence: TGTGCCAGCAGCAAAGCGGACAGGGAATCCTACGAGCAGTACTTC. The gene calls are TRBV21-1 and TRBJ2-7; whether TRBD1, the table's D call, matches the DNA was not checked. TRBV21-1 is a pseudogene locus. There are 15 residues in the CDR3.

This rearrangement joins TRBV6-1 to TRBJ1-2; D is possibly TRBD1 (5 bases). CDR1 is MNHNS and CDR2 is SASEGT in the germline V gene. This CDR3 spans 14 amino acids. V lost 4 bases, J lost 4 bases, and 13 bases lay in between. The CDR3 spells CASSVQGMGYGYTF. The CDR3 DNA sequence: TGTGCCAGCAGTGTTCAGGGTATGGGCTATGGCTACACCTTC.

The chain carries TRBV5-6 and TRBJ2-7; D might be TRBD1 (5 bases). Per germline, CDR1 SGHDT and CDR2 YYEEEE. The CDR3 sequence is 15 residues long. V was pared by 0 bases and J by 1 base, with 11 bases between. The CDR3 DNA reads as TGTGCCAGCAGCTTGGGGTTTAGACAGTCCTACGAGCAGTACTTC. Translating it yields CASSLGFRQSYEQYF.

The chain is built from TRBV27 and TRBJ2-1; 10 nucleotides line up with TRBD2. The junction had 6 bases not matched to a gene; V was cut back by 3 bases and J by 1 base. Germline V gene data show CDR1 as MNHEY and CDR2 as SMNVEV (reference sequence). CDR3 size: 17 residues. For the CDR3, the DNA is TGTGCCAGCAGTTTCCCAAGCGGGGGGGCATCCTACAATGAGCAGTTCTTC. This sequence encodes CASSFPSGGASYNEQFF.